Each of the 27 T cell receptor beta chains below was sequenced from the same sample in a study of blood T cells in healthy people across ages (dated by TCRdb to the mid-2010s). Library preparation used 5' RACE. The sample was run on an Illumina HiSeq 2500. A second roughly 6 to 11 cycle PCR used a sample-barcoded 5' primer and a J-beta primer mix. TCRdb applied fastp at Q25 and MiXCR to the public reads, then kept only in-frame beta chains. Entries that share a CDR3 protein sequence are merged under the most common genes and DNA. In this sample the table shows roughly 1.5 million distinct CDR3 sequences, approximately 43% of which occur a single time. 4% of the sample lies in the top ten. The specimen was blood. Receptor source: a woman aged 18-30 years in good health.

The V gene is TRBV27, the J gene TRBJ2-7; D gene ambiguous. The CDR3 loop spans 12 amino acids. V was trimmed by 4 bases and J by 5 bases, leaving 9 bases between them. Germline CDR1 MNHEY, CDR2 SMNVEV (reference sequence). The CDR3 region is CASSSIRDEQYF. The CDR3, as DNA: TGTGCCAGCAGTTCTATCCGGGACGAGCAGTACTTC.

Only a few counts were recorded for this clonotype. The chain joins TRBV5-5 to TRBJ2-1, with unresolved D. The CDR3 consists of 12 residues. Germline CDR1 is SGHKS and CDR2 is YYEKEE (reference sequence). V gave up 8 bases and J gave up 6 bases, with 12 bases separating them. The CDR3 DNA follows: TGTGCCAGTACGTACGTAGGCAATGAGCAGTTCTTC. As protein: CASTYVGNEQFF.

This chain links TRBV25-1 with TRBJ2-1, with TRBD2 identical over 7 bases. J gave up 7 bases and V 3 bases, and 9 bases lay outside the gene matches. Germline CDR1 reads MGHDK; CDR2 reads SYGVNS. The CDR3 totals 15 residues. CDR3 nucleotides: TGTGCCAGCAGTGATCTACTAGCGTCGTGGAATGAGCAGTTCTTC. This encodes CASSDLLASWNEQFF.

The chain has TRBV2 and TRBJ1-2; the D gene is possibly TRBD1 (5 bases). CDR1 and CDR2 (germline): SNHLY, FYNNEI. CDR3 length: 14 residues. V gave up 4 bases and J gave up 6 bases, with 15 bases separating them. The CDR3 reads CASSVGEGLDGYTF. CDR3 nucleotides: TGTGCCAGCAGTGTTGGGGAGGGGTTGGATGGCTACACCTTC. Filled out from reference TRBV2 and TRBJ1-2, the complete variable domain reads EPEVTQTPSHQVTQMGQEVILRCVPISNHLYFYWYRQILGQKVEFLVSFYNNEISEKSEIFDDQFSVERPDGSNFTLKIRSTKLEDSAMYFCASSVGEGLDGYTFGSGTRLTVV.

This clonotype came up a few times. This rearrangement joins TRBV28 to TRBJ2-3; the D is unclear. V lost 7 bases, J lost 8 bases, and 7 bases lay in between. In germline, CDR1 is MDHEN, CDR2 SYDVKM. CDR3 length equals 10 residues. CDR3 sequence reads: CASTLGTQYF. CDR3 in DNA: TGTGCCAGCACCCTAGGTACGCAGTATTTT.

CDR3 loop: CASKGTFVHYGYTF. CDR3 nucleotides: TGTGCCAGCAAAGGGACGTTCGTGCACTATGGCTACACCTTC. The chain employs TRBV6-1 and TRBJ1-2; D might be TRBD1 (5 bases). Trimming left V 7 bases short and J 3 bases short, with 15 bases between. This CDR3 spans 14 amino acids. Germline CDR1 MNHNS, CDR2 SASEGT.

The rearrangement links TRBV6-2 or TRBV6-3 to TRBJ2-7; no clear D. The V end lost 7 bases, the J end lost 3 bases, and 10 bases lay between the germline ends. Germline V gives CDR1 MNHEY, CDR2 SVGEGT. This CDR3 has 12 amino acids. The CDR3 nucleotides are TGTGCCAGCACGGAAGACGGCTACGAGCAGTACTTC. Translating it yields CASTEDGYEQYF.

This clonotype was recorded at least ten times. V gene TRBV6-6 combines with J gene TRBJ1-1; D gene unclear. Trimming took off 6 bases at V and 0 bases at J, with 8 bases between the two ends. CDR3 length: 13 residues. Germline-derived CDR1 and CDR2 are MNHNY and SVGAGI (reference sequence). This CDR3 reads CASSPSMNTEAFF. In nucleotides, the CDR3 is TGTGCCAGCAGCCCCTCAATGAACACTGAAGCTTTCTTT.

This clonotype was seen only a few times. This chain connects TRBV2 to TRBJ2-7, with D perhaps matching TRBD1 (5 bases). Looked up from germline, CDR1 is SNHLY and CDR2 is FYNNEI. Between the trimmed V and J ends, which lost 2 bases and 3 bases, there was a span of 17 bases. The CDR3 length is 16 residues. CDR3 in amino acids: CASSEWQGIIRYEQYF. The CDR3 coding sequence is TGTGCCAGCAGTGAATGGCAGGGTATAATCCGCTACGAGCAGTACTTC.

The rearrangement links TRBV7-2 to TRBJ2-1, with 8 positions matching TRBD2. Germline V CDR1 and CDR2: SGHTA, FQGNSA. The V and J ends lost 1 base and 9 bases, in that order; junction bases with no gene match: 8. CDR3 length: 15 residues. CDR3 loop: CASSLGRSGSGEQFF. For the CDR3, the DNA is TGTGCCAGCAGCTTAGGGAGAAGCGGGAGTGGTGAGCAGTTCTTC.

This clonotype was recorded a few times. The genes are TRBV9 and TRBJ2-5; D may be TRBD2 (6 bases). This CDR3 is 14 amino acids long. Looked up from germline, CDR1 is SGDLS and CDR2 is YYNGEE. The V end lost 3 bases, the J end lost 4 bases, and 13 bases lay between the germline ends. DNA for the CDR3: TGTGCCAGCAGCGAAGGAGGGGTGGGAGAGACCCAGTACTTC. Translating gives CASSEGGVGETQYF.

The V gene is TRBV29-1, the J gene TRBJ2-7; D is unresolved. CDR3 length: 16 residues. Germline CDR1 is SQVTM and CDR2 is ANQGSEA. The V and J ends lost 4 bases and 6 bases respectively, with 25 bases between them. CDR3 loop: CSVAGAPGQQVSEQYF. The CDR3 nucleotides read TGCAGCGTTGCGGGCGCGCCTGGTCAGCAGGTTAGCGAGCAGTACTTC.

The chain couples TRBV6-1 to TRBJ1-4; no firm D call. V was trimmed by 2 bases and J by 4 bases, leaving 11 bases between them. Germline V gives CDR1 MNHNS, CDR2 SASEGT. The CDR3 is made up of 15 amino acids. The CDR3 is CASSEQDAYNEKLFF. CDR3 sequence (DNA): TGTGCCAGCAGTGAACAGGACGCCTATAATGAAAAACTGTTTTTT.

The genes are TRBV27 and TRBJ2-1; TRBD1 matches 9 bases. V lost 5 bases to trimming and J lost 10 bases; unmatched junction nucleotides: 18. There are 17 residues in the CDR3. Germline values: CDR1 MNHEY, CDR2 SMNVEV (reference sequence). The CDR3 protein is CASSLRIGGQGGLEQFF. Here the CDR3 DNA reads TGTGCCAGCAGTCTACGAATAGGGGGACAGGGTGGACTGGAGCAGTTCTTC.

The chain couples TRBV20-1 to TRBJ1-2; tentatively, D is TRBD1 (6 bases). The germline V gene has CDR1 DFQATT and CDR2 SNEGSKA (reference sequence). CDR3 length: 13 amino acids. Trimming pared 6 bases from V and 11 bases from J, leaving 22 bases between. The CDR3, as DNA: TGCAGTGCCGCGACAGGATCGGCCCATTCGTACACCTTC. Translated, it gives CSAATGSAHSYTF.

This clonotype has just one count. This chain links TRBV5-1 with TRBJ2-7; TRBD1 agrees at 9 bases. CDR3 size: 14 residues. The trim removed 7 bases at V and 3 bases at J, leaving 8 bases unmatched. Germline V gene lookup returns CDR1 SGHRS and CDR2 YFSETQ. DNA of the CDR3: TGCGCCAGCGCTCCGGGACAGGGCCACTACGAGCAGTACTTC. Protein: CASAPGQGHYEQYF.

The table lists this clonotype with a few counts. The chain couples TRBV29-1 to TRBJ2-3, with a weak D call TRBD2 (6 bases). This CDR3 comprises 16 residues. V was shortened by 0 bases and J by 6 bases, with 19 bases between the two germline ends. Germline-derived CDR1 and CDR2 are SQVTM and ANQGSEA. In nucleotides, the CDR3 is TGCAGCGTTGAAGATCTTCGACTAGTTGAATACGATACGCAGTATTTT. As protein: CSVEDLRLVEYDTQYF.

The rearrangement uses TRBV4-3 and TRBJ2-5, with D perhaps matching TRBD1 (5 bases). The better agreement between TRBJ2-7 and the DNA end casts doubt on the J call. Germline V lookup: CDR1 LGHNA, CDR2 YSLEER. There are 15 residues in the CDR3. The CDR3 protein is CASSRAQGPSYEQYF. The CDR3 DNA follows: TGCGCCAGCAGCCGAGCCCAGGGTCCCTCCTACGAGCAGTACTTC.

The chain uses TRBV7-9 and TRBJ1-2, with D possibly being TRBD1 (5 bases). The CDR3 runs 15 residues. The germline CDR1 and CDR2 sequences are SEHNR and FQNEAQ (reference sequence). Trimming cost V 5 bases and J 4 bases, with 17 bases left between them. The CDR3 bases are TGTGCCAGCAGCGGCCAGGGACCGGGAGTCTATGGCTACACCTTC. Translation: CASSGQGPGVYGYTF.

This clonotype has only a few counts. The chain recombines TRBV6-4 with TRBJ2-7; 8 nucleotides match TRBD2. The CDR3 length is 15 residues. V lost 3 bases to trimming and J lost 7 bases; unmatched junction nucleotides: 11. Germline values: CDR1 MRHNA, CDR2 SNTAGT. CDR3 sequence (DNA): TGTGCCAGCAGTGATGGGCGGGAGGCCAGGGATGAGCAGTACTTC. Its protein product is CASSDGREARDEQYF.

The chain recombines TRBV29-1 with TRBJ2-1; TRBD1 matches 9 bases. The CDR3 spans 11 residues. V dropped 4 bases and J dropped 15; count of bases not matched to a gene: 7. CDR1 is SQVTM and CDR2 is ANQGSEA in the germline V gene. The CDR3 region is CSVAGGQGRFF. The CDR3 nucleotides read TGCAGCGTTGCTGGGGGACAGGGTCGGTTCTTC.

V is TRBV3-1 and J is TRBJ1-1, with D unclear. The CDR3 consists of 15 residues. CDR1 and CDR2 from the germline V gene are LGHDT and YNNKEL (reference sequence). V was shortened by 2 bases and J by 4 bases, with 14 bases between the two germline ends. DNA for the CDR3: TGTGCCAGCAGCCAAATTTGGGATGGGAGCACTGAAGCTTTCTTT. Its protein is CASSQIWDGSTEAFF. Filled out from reference TRBV3-1 and TRBJ1-1, the complete variable domain reads DTAVSQTPKYLVTQMGNDKSIKCEQNLGHDTMYWYKQDSKKFLKIMFSYNNKELIINETVPNRFSPKSPDKAHLNLHINSLELGDSAVYFCASSQIWDGSTEAFFGQGTRLTVV.

This clonotype was seen many times. CDR3: CASSPDRGYGYTF. In DNA form, the CDR3 reads TGTGCCAGCAGCCCGGACAGGGGCTATGGCTACACCTTC. The chain joins TRBV12-3 or TRBV12-4 to TRBJ1-2, with TRBD1 matching 9 bases. CDR3 length: 13 residues. V shed 6 bases and J 4 bases; nucleotides not matched to a gene: 3.

This clonotype has a handful of counts. The chain couples TRBV4-1 to TRBJ2-3; D may be TRBD1 or TRBD2 (5 bases each). The V gene's germline CDR1 is MGHRA and CDR2 YSYEKL. Trimming took 4 bases from V and 2 from J, leaving 16 bases between them. There are 16 residues in the CDR3. CDR3 sequence: CASSPLGELATDTQYF. The CDR3 bases are TGCGCCAGCAGCCCCTTAGGGGAGCTAGCCACAGATACGCAGTATTTT.

In this sample, this clonotype turned up a few times. In DNA form, the CDR3 reads TGTGCCATCAGTGACATCCAAGGGACAGGCGCTGGCTATGGCTACACCTTC. It encodes CAISDIQGTGAGYGYTF. The chain carries TRBV10-3 and TRBJ1-2; 8 nucleotides align to TRBD1. The CDR3 runs to 17 residues. Germline CDR1 and CDR2: ENHRY and SYGVKD. With V trimmed by 3 bases and J by 4 bases, 13 bases remained unmatched.

This clonotype came up a few times. The gene calls are TRBV10-3 and TRBJ1-4; D not resolved. The V end lost 3 bases, the J end lost 4 bases, and 18 bases lay between the germline ends. CDR3 length: 17 amino acids. Germline CDR1 ENHRY, CDR2 SYGVKD. The CDR3 sequence is CAISEFFETTNNEKLFF. In DNA form, the CDR3 reads TGTGCCATCAGTGAATTTTTTGAGACAACTAATAATGAAAAACTGTTTTTT.

The chain combines TRBV20-1 with TRBJ2-1; no clear D. Germline values: CDR1 DFQATT, CDR2 SNEGSKA (reference sequence). The CDR3 loop spans 16 amino acids. V shed 0 bases and J shed 1 base, with 13 bases lying between them. CDR3 residues: CSARDQYGRSYNEQFF. The CDR3 region has the DNA TGCAGTGCTAGAGATCAATACGGCCGGTCCTACAATGAGCAGTTCTTC.